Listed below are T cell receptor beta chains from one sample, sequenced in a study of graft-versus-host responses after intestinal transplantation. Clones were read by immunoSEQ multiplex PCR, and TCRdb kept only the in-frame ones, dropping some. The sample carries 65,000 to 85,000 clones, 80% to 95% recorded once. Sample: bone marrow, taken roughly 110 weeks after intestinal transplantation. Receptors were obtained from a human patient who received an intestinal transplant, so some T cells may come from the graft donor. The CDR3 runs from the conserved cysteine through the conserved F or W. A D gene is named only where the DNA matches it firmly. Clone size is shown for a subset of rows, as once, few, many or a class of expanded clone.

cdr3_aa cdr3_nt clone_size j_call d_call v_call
CASSAEVGYEQYF TGTGCCAGCAGCGCGGAGGTGGGCTACGAGCAGTACTTC . TRBJ2-7 . TRBV6-1
CASSPPAESIQYF TGTGCCAGTAGTCCCCCAGCTGAGAGCATTCAGTACTTC . TRBJ2-4 . TRBV19
CASGPEENTEAFF TGTGCCAGCGGACCTGAGGAGAACACTGAAGCTTTCTTT few TRBJ1-1 . TRBV5-5
CASSLDGRRFSF TGTGCCAGCAGCTTGGATGGCAGGCGCTTCTCCTTC . TRBJ1-2 . TRBV5-6
CASSSEYRLEETQYF TGTGCCAGCAGCTCAGAGTACAGGTTAGAAGAGACCCAGTACTTC . TRBJ2-5 . TRBV11-2
CASSEVAGEQETQYF TGTGCCAGCAGTGAAGTAGCGGGGGAACAAGAGACCCAGTACTTC . TRBJ2-5 TRBD2 TRBV6-1
CASSKQGVLNEQFF TGCGCCAGCAGTAAACAGGGGGTACTAAATGAGCAGTTCTTC . TRBJ2-1 TRBD1 TRBV10-2
CASSLLGGELFF TGTGCCAGCAGCTTATTAGGAGGGGAGCTGTTTTTT . TRBJ2-2 . TRBV7-3
CASSGVLSEQYF TGTGCCAGCAGCGGGGTCCTGAGCGAGCAGTACTTC . TRBJ2-7 . TRBV13
CASSLGAPHQPQHF TGTGCCAGCAGCCTTGGGGCACCCCATCAGCCCCAGCATTTT . TRBJ1-5 . TRBV6-1
CASSLSGSSYNEQFF TGTGCCAGCAGCTTAAGCGGTAGCTCCTACAATGAGCAGTTCTTC . TRBJ2-1 . TRBV7-3
CASSESRGLKAFF TGCGCCAGCAGTGAGTCAAGGGGCCTAAAAGCTTTCTTT . TRBJ1-1 . TRBV10-1
CASILRNEQFF TGTGCCAGCATTTTACGCAATGAGCAGTTCTTC . TRBJ2-1 . TRBV27
CASSRTLEAFF TGTGCCAGCAGTCGGACCTTGGAAGCTTTCTTT medium-sized TRBJ1-1 . TRBV7-2
CASSQYLTSGGLKGEQFF TGTGCCAGCAGCCAGTATCTGACTAGCGGGGGCCTAAAGGGTGAGCAGTTCTTC . TRBJ2-1 TRBD2 TRBV14
CASSEAYEQYF TGTGCCAGCAGTGAAGCCTACGAGCAGTACTTC . TRBJ2-7 . TRBV2
CAWSVRGPRTGELFF TGTGCCTGGAGTGTTCGGGGCCCACGGACCGGGGAGCTGTTTTTT once TRBJ2-2 . TRBV30
CASSQEIAGGLSEDEQFF TGTGCCAGCAGCCAGGAAATAGCGGGAGGGCTATCCGAGGATGAGCAGTTCTTC . TRBJ2-1 TRBD2 TRBV4-2
CASLGGFTDTQYF TGTGCCAGTCTGGGAGGCTTTACAGATACGCAGTATTTT . TRBJ2-3 . TRBV25-1
CASSAFEMQYF TGTGCCAGCAGTGCGTTCGAGATGCAGTACTTC once TRBJ2-7 . TRBV25-1
CASSLQVRGLNEQFF TGTGCCAGCAGCTTACAGGTTCGGGGACTCAATGAGCAGTTCTTC . TRBJ2-1 . TRBV7-9
CASRGASSYEQYF TGTGCCAGCAGGGGCGCTAGCTCCTACGAGCAGTACTTC . TRBJ2-7 . TRBV28
CASSHDGGYTF TGCGCCAGCAGCCATGACGGTGGCTACACCTTC . TRBJ1-2 . TRBV4-1
CASSVGGTGSSYEQYF TGTGCCAGCAGCGTAGGTGGGACAGGGTCTTCCTACGAGCAGTACTTC . TRBJ2-7 TRBD1 TRBV9
CASSQGASGKPEQFF TGTGCCAGCAGCCAAGGGGCCAGCGGGAAGCCTGAGCAGTTCTTC . TRBJ2-1 TRBD2 TRBV7-9
CASSKVGETQYF TGTGCCAGCAGCAAAGTGGGGGAGACCCAGTACTTC . TRBJ2-5 . TRBV21-1
CASSFPPLPDTQYF TGTGCCAGCAGCTTTCCCCCTCTCCCAGATACGCAGTATTTT . TRBJ2-3 . TRBV7-7
CASSLARLAPNTDTQYF TGTGCCAGCAGCTTAGCCCGACTAGCGCCGAACACAGATACGCAGTATTTT . TRBJ2-3 TRBD2 TRBV7-9
CSVLVQGTNTEAFF TGCAGCGTTCTAGTCCAGGGGACGAACACTGAAGCTTTCTTT . TRBJ1-1 . TRBV29-1
CASSVDAGSSYNEQFF TGTGCCAGCAGCGTAGACGCAGGAAGCTCCTACAATGAGCAGTTCTTC . TRBJ2-1 . TRBV9
CASSQENEQFF TGTGCCAGCAGCCAAGAGAATGAGCAGTTCTTC . TRBJ2-1 . TRBV4-2
CASVSVIGTDTQYF TGTGCCAGCGTAAGCGTCATTGGCACAGATACGCAGTATTTT . TRBJ2-3 . TRBV6-1
CASSQGSSYGYTF TGTGCCAGCAGTCAGGGATCTAGCTATGGCTACACCTTC . TRBJ1-2 . TRBV6-5
CASSLKETQYF TGTGCCAGCAGCTTGAAAGAGACCCAGTACTTC . TRBJ2-5 . TRBV5-5
CASSLGFRDRFHSPLHF TGTGCCAGCAGCTTGGGGTTCCGGGACAGGTTTCATTCACCCCTCCACTTT . TRBJ1-6 TRBD1 TRBV5-5
CASSQVATHNEQFF TGCGCCAGCAGCCAAGTGGCTACCCACAATGAGCAGTTCTTC . TRBJ2-1 . TRBV4-1
CASSLQDSYNEQFF TGTGCCAGCAGCTTACAGGACTCCTACAATGAGCAGTTCTTC . TRBJ2-1 . TRBV7-6
CAISESSFLAGDEQFF TGTGCCATCAGTGAGTCAAGTTTTCTAGCGGGGGATGAGCAGTTCTTC . TRBJ2-1 TRBD2 TRBV10-3
CASSTGIEQFF TGTGCCAGCAGCACAGGGATTGAGCAGTTCTTC . TRBJ2-1 . TRBV2
CASRSLGSDTQYF TGTGCCAGCAGATCACTAGGGTCAGATACGCAGTATTTT . TRBJ2-3 . TRBV2
CASSQEKTYTGELFF TGTGCCAGCAGCCAAGAAAAAACGTACACCGGGGAGCTGTTTTTT once TRBJ2-2 . TRBV14
CASSPDRPDTGELFF TGTGCCAGCAGCCCGGACAGACCCGACACCGGGGAGCTGTTTTTT . TRBJ2-2 . TRBV6-5
CASSRDGFMNTEAFF TGTGCCAGTAGTCGGGACGGGTTCATGAACACTGAAGCTTTCTTT . TRBJ1-1 . TRBV19
CASSIDREGGNEQFF TGTGCCAGCAGCATTGACAGGGAGGGGGGAAATGAGCAGTTCTTC . TRBJ2-1 . TRBV5-5
CASSTHRADANTGELFF TGTGCCAGCAGCACACACAGGGCAGACGCGAACACCGGGGAGCTGTTTTTT once TRBJ2-2 . TRBV13
CASTRTGAIGWGTGELFF TGTGCCAGCACTAGAACAGGGGCGATTGGCTGGGGGACCGGGGAGCTGTTTTTT . TRBJ2-2 TRBD1 TRBV28
CASSLLQGEQYF TGTGCCAGCAGCTTATTACAGGGCGAGCAGTACTTC few TRBJ2-7 . TRBV7-2
CASSESLAGEQFF TGTGCCAGCAGTGAATCCTTAGCGGGTGAGCAGTTCTTC . TRBJ2-1 TRBD2 TRBV25-1
CASLSIYNEQFF TGTGCCAGCTTATCTATTTACAATGAGCAGTTCTTC . TRBJ2-1 . TRBV6-5
CASSRDGNEKLFF TGTGCCAGCAGCCGGGACGGTAATGAAAAACTGTTTTTT . TRBJ1-4 . TRBV6-1
CASSSPSQVPTDTQYF TGTGCCAGCAGCTCGCCCTCACAGGTTCCCACAGATACGCAGTATTTT once TRBJ2-3 . TRBV7-9
CASRSGPRDTEAFF TGTGCCAGTAGATCGGGACCTCGGGACACTGAAGCTTTCTTT . TRBJ1-1 . TRBV19